This T cell receptor (beta chain) emerged from a study of T cells after yellow fever vaccination. Study as a whole: SMART-Seq v4 Ultra Low Input served to prepare low-cell-number fractions.

TCRdb analysed the 5' RACE reads with MiXCR anew, one entry per CDR3 protein. The sample has a few hundred thousand distinct CDR3 sequences; 6.7% are singletons. Germline CDR1 SGHTA, CDR2 FQGNSA. Deletions cut 4 bases from V and 0 bases from J, with 7 bases between. The CDR3 loop spans 14 amino acids. Findings and limits, study-wide: Detected again after the booster were most primary-vaccination clones, at about 96% CD4 and 88% CD8. Just a small share of clonotypes turned up in the CD4 compartment as well as the CD8 compartment.

This clonotype was seen ten or more times. As yet, its antigen is unknown. The sequencing here drew on CD4+ T cells sorted from PBMCs, taken on the day of the yellow fever booster vaccination. The chain links TRBV7-2 to TRBJ2-1; weak D call: TRBD2 (5 bases). The sequence derives from a man aged 25 to 40 who received the YFV17D yellow fever vaccine. In DNA, the CDR3 is TGTGCCAGCAGCTCTGGAGGCTCCTACAATGAGCAGTTCTTC. Protein product: CASSSGGSYNEQFF.